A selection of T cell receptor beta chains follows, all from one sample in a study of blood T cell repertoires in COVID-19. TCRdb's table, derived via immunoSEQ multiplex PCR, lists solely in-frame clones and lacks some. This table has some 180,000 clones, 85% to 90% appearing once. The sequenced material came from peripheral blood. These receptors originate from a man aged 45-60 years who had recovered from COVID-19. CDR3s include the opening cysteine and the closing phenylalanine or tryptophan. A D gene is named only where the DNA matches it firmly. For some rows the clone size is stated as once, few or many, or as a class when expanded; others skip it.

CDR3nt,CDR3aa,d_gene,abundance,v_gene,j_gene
TGTGCCAGCAGTTACTCGGGACAGTCTCGGGATGGCTACACCTTC,CASSYSGQSRDGYTF,TRBD1,NA,TRBV6-5,TRBJ1-2
TGTGCTAGTGGTTTAAGGGGGAACACTGAAGCTTTCTTT,CASGLRGNTEAFF,NA,NA,TRBV12-5,TRBJ1-1
TGTGCCTGGAATACAGGGGGGCCTGAAGCTTTCTTT,CAWNTGGPEAFF,TRBD1,NA,TRBV30,TRBJ1-1
TGTGCCAGCAGCTTAGCGGGGGGGCGGGAAGTTAAAGAGACCCAGTACTTC,CASSLAGGREVKETQYF,NA,NA,TRBV7-2,TRBJ2-5
TGTGCCAGCAGTCAGGCTTCGGCAGGGAGGTCCGGGGAGCTGTTTTTT,CASSQASAGRSGELFF,NA,NA,TRBV11-1,TRBJ2-2
TGTGCCAGCAGTCCCGGACAGGGTTTAGGGTCCTATAATTCACCCCTCCACTTT,CASSPGQGLGSYNSPLHF,TRBD1,NA,TRBV6-6,TRBJ1-6
TGTGCCAGCAGTGATGCGACAGGGGAGGGGGCTTTCTTT,CASSDATGEGAFF,TRBD1,NA,TRBV6-1,TRBJ1-1
TGTGCCAGCAGTCCCGTGGACAGGCAAGAGACCCAGTACTTC,CASSPVDRQETQYF,TRBD1,NA,TRBV28,TRBJ2-5
TGTGCCAGCAGCGCTGGACTAGCGGGGGGGCAAGATACGCAGTATTTT,CASSAGLAGGQDTQYF,TRBD2,NA,TRBV11-2,TRBJ2-3
TGTGCCATCACGAGGACAGCGAACACCGGGGAGCTGTTTTTT,CAITRTANTGELFF,NA,NA,TRBV10-3,TRBJ2-2
TGTGCCAGTAGTATACAGGTGAATAGCAATCAGCCCCAGCATTTT,CASSIQVNSNQPQHF,NA,NA,TRBV19,TRBJ1-5
TGTGCCAGCAGTTCCTTGGGGGGCTCTGGAAACACCATATATTTT,CASSSLGGSGNTIYF,NA,NA,TRBV28,TRBJ1-3
TGTGCCAGCAGCTTAAGGAGCTCACGGGGGGCGGCGGGAAACACTGAAGCTTTCTTT,CASSLRSSRGAAGNTEAFF,NA,NA,TRBV7-8,TRBJ1-1
TGCGCCAGCAGCCAAGATTCACGGACAGCGCAGGGCTATGGCTACACCTTC,CASSQDSRTAQGYGYTF,NA,NA,TRBV4-3,TRBJ1-2
TGTGCCAGCAGCCCCTATCGGAGGGGGCGAGTCAACACTGAAGCTTTCTTT,CASSPYRRGRVNTEAFF,TRBD1,NA,TRBV7-2,TRBJ1-1
TGTGCCTGGGGGAAGGCAGGGCCCTACGAGCAGTACTTC,CAWGKAGPYEQYF,NA,NA,TRBV30,TRBJ2-7
TGTGCCAGCAGAAGGCCGGGGGTCGATGAGCAGTTCTTC,CASRRPGVDEQFF,NA,NA,TRBV6-5,TRBJ2-1
TGTGCCAGCAGCTTAGGGGGGGAAAAAAGTGGCTACACCTTC,CASSLGGEKSGYTF,NA,NA,TRBV11-2,TRBJ1-2
TGTGCCAGCAGTATGAATGTCGGGCCCCAGCATTTT,CASSMNVGPQHF,NA,NA,TRBV6-2/TRBV6-3,TRBJ1-5
TGTGCCAGCAGCCTGACCGGACAGGGGAGGACTGAAGCTTTCTTT,CASSLTGQGRTEAFF,TRBD1,once,TRBV16,TRBJ1-1
TGTGCCAGCAGCTTGGCGACTAGCGGGATCTACAATGAGCAGTTCTTC,CASSLATSGIYNEQFF,TRBD2,NA,TRBV7-8,TRBJ2-1
TGTGCCACCCGAGGGGCGGGACCGCCCTACGAGCAGTACTTC,CATRGAGPPYEQYF,NA,NA,TRBV19,TRBJ2-7
TGTGCCATCAGTGAGTCGGACAGGGGGCTTATCGGGGAGCTGTTTTTT,CAISESDRGLIGELFF,TRBD1,NA,TRBV10-3,TRBJ2-2
TGTGCCAGCAGCTCCGGGACAAATAACTATGGCTACACCTTC,CASSSGTNNYGYTF,NA,once,TRBV7-8,TRBJ1-2
TGTGCCAGCTCACCGGGCCTGGGCAATCAGCCCCAGCATTTT,CASSPGLGNQPQHF,NA,NA,TRBV18,TRBJ1-5
TGTGCCAGCAGTTATCGACAGTCCTACGAGCAGTACTTC,CASSYRQSYEQYF,NA,NA,TRBV6-5,TRBJ2-7
TGTGCCAGCAGGCGACAGGGTAGCAATCAGCCCCAGCATTTT,CASRRQGSNQPQHF,TRBD1,once,TRBV6-4,TRBJ1-5
TGTGCCAGCAGCGCCGGGACAGGAAACTACAATGAGCAGTTCTTC,CASSAGTGNYNEQFF,TRBD1,NA,TRBV25-1,TRBJ2-1
TGTGCCAGCAGCCCGTTTCCCCCAGAGACCCAGTACTTC,CASSPFPPETQYF,NA,NA,TRBV3-1/TRBV3-2,TRBJ2-5
TGCGCCAGCAGCCAAGATCAGCGGGGGCACTCCTACAATGAGCAGTTCTTC,CASSQDQRGHSYNEQFF,TRBD2,NA,TRBV4-1,TRBJ2-1
TGTGCCAGCAGTGAAATGAGACAGGGGTTCTACAATGAGCAGTTCTTC,CASSEMRQGFYNEQFF,TRBD1,NA,TRBV2,TRBJ2-1
TGTGCCAGCAAGAAACCGGGACAGAAAAAGAACACTGAAGCTTTCTTT,CASKKPGQKKNTEAFF,TRBD1,once,TRBV5-5,TRBJ1-1
TGTGCCAGCAGGGACAGGGGCTCCTACGAGCAGTACTTC,CASRDRGSYEQYF,TRBD1,NA,TRBV27,TRBJ2-7
TGTGCCAGCAGCCGTGTGGGACAGCCGAGCTCTGGAAACACCATATATTTT,CASSRVGQPSSGNTIYF,TRBD1,NA,TRBV3-1/TRBV3-2,TRBJ1-3
TGTGCCAGCAGCGGAGGACAGGGGTGGGATGAGCAGTTCTTC,CASSGGQGWDEQFF,TRBD1,NA,TRBV11-2,TRBJ2-1
TGTGCCAGCAGCTTAGCGCTCGGGGGAGATACGCAGTATTTT,CASSLALGGDTQYF,NA,NA,TRBV7-2,TRBJ2-3
TGTGCCTGGAGCGAACTAGCGGGGGGTTCCCAAGAGACCCAGTACTTC,CAWSELAGGSQETQYF,TRBD2,few,TRBV30,TRBJ2-5
TGTGCCAGCAGCCAAGTTCAGGGGGCCGGCGGGGAGCTGTTTTTT,CASSQVQGAGGELFF,TRBD1,NA,TRBV3-1/TRBV3-2,TRBJ2-2
TGTGCCAGCAGTTCAGGACAGGGGGCGAAGAATGAGCAGTTCTTC,CASSSGQGAKNEQFF,TRBD1,NA,TRBV6-5,TRBJ2-1